This section outlines one T cell receptor beta chain sequence together with its context. This record comes from a study of blood T cell repertoires in COVID-19. Germline CDR1 is SGDLS and CDR2 is YYNGEE. V shed 3 bases and J shed 3 bases, with 13 bases lying between them. The CDR3 extends over 14 amino acids. The assay was immunoSEQ multiplex PCR, and TCRdb's table has in-frame clones only and misses some. The table includes about 190,000 clones, around nine tenths detected once. Sequencing was performed on peripheral blood. The clonotype was recovered from a man in his forties with acute or convalescent COVID-19. The V and J genes are TRBV9 and TRBJ2-7; D may be TRBD1 (6 bases). DNA of the CDR3: TGTGCCAGCAGCGAAGGACAGTTACACTACGAGCAGTACTTC. Translated, it gives CASSEGQLHYEQYF.